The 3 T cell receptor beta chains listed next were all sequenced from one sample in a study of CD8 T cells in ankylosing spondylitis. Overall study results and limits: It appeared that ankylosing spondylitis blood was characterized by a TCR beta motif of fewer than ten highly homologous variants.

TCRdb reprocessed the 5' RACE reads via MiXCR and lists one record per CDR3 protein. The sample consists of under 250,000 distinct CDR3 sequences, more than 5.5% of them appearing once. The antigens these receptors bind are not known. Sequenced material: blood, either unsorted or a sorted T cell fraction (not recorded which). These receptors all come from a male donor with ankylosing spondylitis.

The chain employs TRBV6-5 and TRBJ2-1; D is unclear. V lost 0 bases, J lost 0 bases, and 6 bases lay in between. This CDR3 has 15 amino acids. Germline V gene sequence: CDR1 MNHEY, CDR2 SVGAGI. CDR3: CASSYSQVSYNEQFF. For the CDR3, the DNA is TGTGCCAGCAGTTACTCACAAGTCTCCTACAATGAGCAGTTCTTC.

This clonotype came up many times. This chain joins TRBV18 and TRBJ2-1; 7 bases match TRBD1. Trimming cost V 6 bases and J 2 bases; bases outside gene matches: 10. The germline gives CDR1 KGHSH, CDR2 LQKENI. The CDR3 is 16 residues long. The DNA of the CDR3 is TGTGCCAGCTCTCCCGCACAGGGGCTGGCCTACAATGAGCAGTTCTTC. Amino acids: CASSPAQGLAYNEQFF. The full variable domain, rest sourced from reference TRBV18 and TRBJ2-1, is NAGVMQNPRHLVRRRGQEARLRCSPMKGHSHVYWYRQLPEEGLKFMVYLQKENIIDESGMPKERFSAEFPKEGPSILRIQQVVRGDSAAYFCASSPAQGLAYNEQFFGPGTRLTVL.

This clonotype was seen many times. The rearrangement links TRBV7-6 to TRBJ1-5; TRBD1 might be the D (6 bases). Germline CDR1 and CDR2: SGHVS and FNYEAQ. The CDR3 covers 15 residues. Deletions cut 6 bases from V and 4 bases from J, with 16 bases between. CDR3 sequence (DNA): TGTGCCAGCAGTCCAAACCCAGGGGAGAATCAGCCCCAGCATTTT. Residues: CASSPNPGENQPQHF.